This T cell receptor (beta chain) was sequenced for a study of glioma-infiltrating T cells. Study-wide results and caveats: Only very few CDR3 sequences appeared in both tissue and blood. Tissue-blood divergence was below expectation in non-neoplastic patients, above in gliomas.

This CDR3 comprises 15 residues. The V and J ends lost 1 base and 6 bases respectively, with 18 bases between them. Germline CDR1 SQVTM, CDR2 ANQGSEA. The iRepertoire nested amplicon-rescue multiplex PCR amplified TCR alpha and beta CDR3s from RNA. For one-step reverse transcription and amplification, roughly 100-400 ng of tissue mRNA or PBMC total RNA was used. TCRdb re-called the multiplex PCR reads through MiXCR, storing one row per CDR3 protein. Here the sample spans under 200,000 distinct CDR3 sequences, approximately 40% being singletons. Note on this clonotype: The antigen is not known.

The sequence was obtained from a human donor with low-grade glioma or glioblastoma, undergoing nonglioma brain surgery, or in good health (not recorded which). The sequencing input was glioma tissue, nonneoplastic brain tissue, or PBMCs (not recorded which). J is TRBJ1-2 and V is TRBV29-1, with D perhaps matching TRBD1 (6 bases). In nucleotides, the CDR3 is TGCAGCGTTGAAGTTCAACAGGGAGTTCCTCATGGCTACACCTTC. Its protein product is CSVEVQQGVPHGYTF. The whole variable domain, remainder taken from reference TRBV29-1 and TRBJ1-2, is SAVISQKPSRDICQRGTSLTIQCQVDSQVTMMFWYRQQPGQSLTLIATANQGSEATYESGFVIDKFPISRPNLTFSTLTVSNMSPEDSSIYLCSVEVQQGVPHGYTFGSGTRLTVV.